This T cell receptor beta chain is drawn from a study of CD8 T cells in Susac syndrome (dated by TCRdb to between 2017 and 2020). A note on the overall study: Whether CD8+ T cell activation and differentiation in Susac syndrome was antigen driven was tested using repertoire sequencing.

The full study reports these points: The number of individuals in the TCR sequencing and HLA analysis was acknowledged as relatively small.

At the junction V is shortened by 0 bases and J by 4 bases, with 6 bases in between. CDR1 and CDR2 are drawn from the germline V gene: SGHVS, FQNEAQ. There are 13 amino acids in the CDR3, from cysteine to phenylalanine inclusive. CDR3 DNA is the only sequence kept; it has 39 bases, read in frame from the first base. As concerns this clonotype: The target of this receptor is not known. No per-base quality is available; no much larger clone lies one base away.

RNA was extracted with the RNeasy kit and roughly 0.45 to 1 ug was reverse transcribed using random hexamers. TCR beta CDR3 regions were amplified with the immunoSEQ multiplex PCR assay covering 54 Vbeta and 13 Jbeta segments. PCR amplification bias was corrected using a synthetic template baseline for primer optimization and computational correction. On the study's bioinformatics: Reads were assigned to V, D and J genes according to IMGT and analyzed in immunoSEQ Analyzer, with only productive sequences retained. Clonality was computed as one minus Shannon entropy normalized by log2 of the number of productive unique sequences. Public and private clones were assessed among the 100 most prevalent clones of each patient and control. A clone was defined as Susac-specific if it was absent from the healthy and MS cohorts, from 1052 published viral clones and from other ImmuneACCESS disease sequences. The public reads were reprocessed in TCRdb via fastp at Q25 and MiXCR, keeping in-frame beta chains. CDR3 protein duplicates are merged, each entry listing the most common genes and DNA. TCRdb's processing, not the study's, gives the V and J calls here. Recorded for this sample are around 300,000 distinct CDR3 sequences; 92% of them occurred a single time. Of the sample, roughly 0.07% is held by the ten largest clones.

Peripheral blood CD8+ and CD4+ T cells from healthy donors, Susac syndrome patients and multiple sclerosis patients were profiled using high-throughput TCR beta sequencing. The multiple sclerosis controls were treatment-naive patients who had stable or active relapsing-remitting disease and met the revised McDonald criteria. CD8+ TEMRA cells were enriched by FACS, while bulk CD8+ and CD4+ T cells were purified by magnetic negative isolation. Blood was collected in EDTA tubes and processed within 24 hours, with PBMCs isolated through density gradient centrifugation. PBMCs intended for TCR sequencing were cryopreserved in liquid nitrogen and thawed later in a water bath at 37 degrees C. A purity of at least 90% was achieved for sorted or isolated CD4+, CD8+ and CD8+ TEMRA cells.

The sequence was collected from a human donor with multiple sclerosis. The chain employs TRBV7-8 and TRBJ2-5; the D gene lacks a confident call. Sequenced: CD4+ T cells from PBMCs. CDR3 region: CASSLARLETQYF. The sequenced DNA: TGTGCCAGCAGCTTAGCACGTTTAGAGACCCAGTACTTC.